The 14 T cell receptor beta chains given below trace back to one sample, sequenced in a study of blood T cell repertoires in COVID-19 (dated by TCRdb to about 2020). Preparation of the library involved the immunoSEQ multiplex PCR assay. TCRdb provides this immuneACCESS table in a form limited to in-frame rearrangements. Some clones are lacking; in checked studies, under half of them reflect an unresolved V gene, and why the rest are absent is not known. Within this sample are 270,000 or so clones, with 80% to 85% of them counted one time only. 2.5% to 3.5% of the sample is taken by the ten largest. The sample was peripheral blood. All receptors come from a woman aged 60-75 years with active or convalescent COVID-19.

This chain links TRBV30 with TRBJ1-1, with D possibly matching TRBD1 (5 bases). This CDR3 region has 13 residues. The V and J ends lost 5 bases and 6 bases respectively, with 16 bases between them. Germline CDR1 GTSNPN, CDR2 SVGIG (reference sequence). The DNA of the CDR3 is TGTGCCTGGGCCCTACAGGATCTGGCTGAAGCTTTCTTT. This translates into CAWALQDLAEAFF.

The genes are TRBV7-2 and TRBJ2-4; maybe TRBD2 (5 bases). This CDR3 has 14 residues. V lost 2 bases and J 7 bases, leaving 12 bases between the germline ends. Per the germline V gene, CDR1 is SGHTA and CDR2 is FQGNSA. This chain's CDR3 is CASSLWESGNIQYF. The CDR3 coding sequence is TGTGCCAGCAGCTTATGGGAGTCTGGGAACATTCAGTACTTC.

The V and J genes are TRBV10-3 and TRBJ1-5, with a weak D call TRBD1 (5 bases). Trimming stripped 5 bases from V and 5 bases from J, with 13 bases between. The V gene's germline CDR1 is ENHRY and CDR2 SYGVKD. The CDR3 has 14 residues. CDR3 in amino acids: CAISIDSTDQPQHF. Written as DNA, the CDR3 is TGTGCCATCAGTATCGACAGTACGGATCAGCCCCAGCATTTT.

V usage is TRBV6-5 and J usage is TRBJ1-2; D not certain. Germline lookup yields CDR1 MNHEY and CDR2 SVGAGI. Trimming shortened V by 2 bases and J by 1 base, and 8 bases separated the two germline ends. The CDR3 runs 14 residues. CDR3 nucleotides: TGTGCCAGCAGTTACAATACGGTTAACTATGGCTACACCTTC. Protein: CASSYNTVNYGYTF.

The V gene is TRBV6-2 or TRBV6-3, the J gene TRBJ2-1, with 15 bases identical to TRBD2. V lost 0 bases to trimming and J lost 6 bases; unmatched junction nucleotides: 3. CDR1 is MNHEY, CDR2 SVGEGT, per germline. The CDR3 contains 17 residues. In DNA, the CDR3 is TGTGCCAGCAGTTACTCCGGACTAGCGGGGGGGCTCAATGAGCAGTTCTTC. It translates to CASSYSGLAGGLNEQFF.

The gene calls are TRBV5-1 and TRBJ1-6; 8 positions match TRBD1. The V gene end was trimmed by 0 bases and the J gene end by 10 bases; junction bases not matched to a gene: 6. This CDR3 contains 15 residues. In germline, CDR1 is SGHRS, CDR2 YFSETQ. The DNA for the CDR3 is TGCGCCAGCAGCTTGGTAGGGCGGGACAGGTCACCCCTCCACTTT. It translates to CASSLVGRDRSPLHF. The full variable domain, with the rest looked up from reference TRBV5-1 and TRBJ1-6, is KAGVTQTPRYLIKTRGQQVTLSCSPISGHRSVSWYQQTPGQGLQFLFEYFSETQRNKGNFPGRFSGRQFSNSRSEMNVSTLELGDSALYLCASSLVGRDRSPLHFGNGTRLTVT.

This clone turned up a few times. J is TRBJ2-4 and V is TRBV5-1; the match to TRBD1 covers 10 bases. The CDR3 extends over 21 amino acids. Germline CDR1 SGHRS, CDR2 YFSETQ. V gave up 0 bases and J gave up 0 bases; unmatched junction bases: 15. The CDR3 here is CASSLGVGTGVLKLAKNIQYF. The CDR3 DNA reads TGCGCCAGCAGCTTGGGAGTAGGGACAGGGGTCCTCAAATTAGCCAAAAACATTCAGTACTTC. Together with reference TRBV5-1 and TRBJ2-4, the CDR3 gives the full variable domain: KAGVTQTPRYLIKTRGQQVTLSCSPISGHRSVSWYQQTPGQGLQFLFEYFSETQRNKGNFPGRFSGRQFSNSRSEMNVSTLELGDSALYLCASSLGVGTGVLKLAKNIQYFGAGTRLSVL.

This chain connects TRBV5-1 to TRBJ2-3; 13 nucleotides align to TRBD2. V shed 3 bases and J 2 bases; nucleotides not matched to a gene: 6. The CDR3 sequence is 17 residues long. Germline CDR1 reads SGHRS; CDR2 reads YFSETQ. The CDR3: CASSSGTSGTYTDTQYF. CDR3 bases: TGCGCCAGCAGCTCCGGGACTAGCGGGACCTACACAGATACGCAGTATTTT.

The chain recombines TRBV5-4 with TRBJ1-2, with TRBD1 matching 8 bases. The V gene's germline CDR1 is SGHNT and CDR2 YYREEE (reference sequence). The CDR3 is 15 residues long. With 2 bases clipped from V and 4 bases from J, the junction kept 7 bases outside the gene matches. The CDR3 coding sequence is TGTGCCAGCAGCTTTCACGGACAGGGAAGCTATGGCTACACCTTC. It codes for CASSFHGQGSYGYTF.

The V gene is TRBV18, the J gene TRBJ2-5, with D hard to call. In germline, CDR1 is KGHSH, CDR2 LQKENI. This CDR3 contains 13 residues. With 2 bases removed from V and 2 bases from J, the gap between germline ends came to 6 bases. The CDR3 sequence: CASSPSPQETQYF. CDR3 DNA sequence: TGTGCCAGCTCACCAAGCCCTCAAGAGACCCAGTACTTC.

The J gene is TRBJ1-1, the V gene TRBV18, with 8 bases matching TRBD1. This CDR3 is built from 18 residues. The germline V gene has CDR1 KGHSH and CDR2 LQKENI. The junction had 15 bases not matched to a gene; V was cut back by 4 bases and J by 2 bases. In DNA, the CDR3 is TGTGCCAGCTCACTAGGGACAGGCACGCTAAGGGGTAACACTGAAGCTTTCTTT. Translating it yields CASSLGTGTLRGNTEAFF.

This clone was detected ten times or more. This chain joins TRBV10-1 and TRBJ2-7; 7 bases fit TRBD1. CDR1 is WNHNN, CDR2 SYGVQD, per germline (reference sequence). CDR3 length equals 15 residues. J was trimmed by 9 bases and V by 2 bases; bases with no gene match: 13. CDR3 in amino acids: CASSETGTERPVQYF. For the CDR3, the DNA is TGCGCCAGCAGTGAGACTGGGACAGAGCGGCCTGTGCAGTACTTC.

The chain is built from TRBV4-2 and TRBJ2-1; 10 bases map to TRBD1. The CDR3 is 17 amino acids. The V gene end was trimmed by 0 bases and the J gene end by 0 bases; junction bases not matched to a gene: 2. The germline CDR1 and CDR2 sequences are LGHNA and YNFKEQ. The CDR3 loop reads CASSQEDRGSSYNEQFF. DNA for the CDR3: TGTGCCAGCAGCCAAGAGGACAGGGGGAGCTCCTACAATGAGCAGTTCTTC.

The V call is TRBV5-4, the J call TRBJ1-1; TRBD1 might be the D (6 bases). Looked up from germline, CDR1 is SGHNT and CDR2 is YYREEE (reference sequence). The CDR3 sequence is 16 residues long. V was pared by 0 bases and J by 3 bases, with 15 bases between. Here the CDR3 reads CASSLVAGAGDTEAFF. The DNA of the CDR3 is TGTGCCAGCAGCTTGGTGGCGGGGGCAGGGGACACTGAAGCTTTCTTT.